The rows below give T cell receptor beta chains drawn from one sample of a study of CD8 T cells in ankylosing spondylitis. TCRdb used MiXCR to reprocess the 5' RACE reads, holding one entry per CDR3 protein. Among just over 350,000 distinct CDR3 sequences listed, 20% were seen once. The sequenced material came from blood, either unsorted or a sorted T cell fraction (not recorded which). All receptors come from a male donor with ankylosing spondylitis or in good health (not recorded which). Each CDR3 is given with its conserved first and last residue. A D gene is named only where the DNA matches it firmly. Part of the rows lack a size; the others show once, few, many or a class for expanded clones.

D: NA
J: TRBJ2-2
size: few
V: TRBV9
DNA: TGTGCCAGCAGCGCCGACGAGAACACCGGGGAGCTGTTTTTT
CDR3: CASSADENTGELFF

D: TRBD2
J: TRBJ2-7
size: NA
V: TRBV5-1
DNA: TGCGCCAGCAGCCCCCCTAACGGGAGGGAGCAGTACTTC
CDR3: CASSPPNGREQYF

D: TRBD1
J: TRBJ2-6
size: NA
V: TRBV4-1
DNA: TGCGCCAGCAGCGGATCGGGACAGGGGGAAGGTGGGGCCAACGTCCTGACTTTC
CDR3: CASSGSGQGEGGANVLTF

D: NA
J: TRBJ2-3
size: NA
V: TRBV6-5
DNA: TGTGCCAGCAGACGATATATGGGGGAGGGCACAGATACGCAGTATTTT
CDR3: CASRRYMGEGTDTQYF

D: TRBD1
J: TRBJ2-7
size: NA
V: TRBV30
DNA: TGTGCCGGGACAGGTTCCTACGAGCAGTACTTC
CDR3: CAGTGSYEQYF

D: NA
J: TRBJ1-1
size: NA
V: TRBV28
DNA: TGTGCCAGCAGGGGCAGGGCGAACACTGAAGCTTTCTTT
CDR3: CASRGRANTEAFF

D: TRBD2
J: TRBJ2-3
size: few
V: TRBV20-1
DNA: TGCAGTGCTAGAGTACTACTAGCGGGGGGGCCGGGAGATACGCAGTATTTT
CDR3: CSARVLLAGGPGDTQYF

D: TRBD2
J: TRBJ2-1
size: NA
V: TRBV6-5
DNA: TGTGCCAGCAGTTCCCCCTTGGTTTCGGGGGGGCGTATTAATGAGCAGTTCTTC
CDR3: CASSSPLVSGGRINEQFF

D: TRBD2
J: TRBJ2-5
size: NA
V: TRBV4-2
DNA: TGTGCCAGCAGCCCCGTGGAAAAAGCGGGGCCTTCCCAACAGTACTTC
CDR3: CASSPVEKAGPSQQYF

D: NA
J: TRBJ2-1
size: NA
V: TRBV11-2
DNA: TGTGCCAGCAGACTCTACGGGACCACCTCCTTC
CDR3: CASRLYGTTSF

D: NA
J: TRBJ2-1
size: NA
V: TRBV4-2
DNA: TGTGCCAGCAGCCAAGAGAGGACGTGGGAGTACAATGAGCAGTTCTTC
CDR3: CASSQERTWEYNEQFF

D: NA
J: TRBJ2-7
size: few
V: TRBV4-1
DNA: TGCGCCAGCAGCCAAGAATGGGGGCCTATCGACGAGCAGTACTTC
CDR3: CASSQEWGPIDEQYF

D: NA
J: TRBJ2-7
size: NA
V: TRBV28
DNA: TGTGCCAGCAGTTTATTATCCAGTACCTACGAGCAGTACTTC
CDR3: CASSLLSSTYEQYF

D: NA
J: TRBJ2-7
size: NA
V: TRBV20-1
DNA: TGCAGTGCTAGGCCCCAGGGCCCCGTTGCCTACGAGCAGTACTTC
CDR3: CSARPQGPVAYEQYF

D: NA
J: TRBJ2-5
size: few
V: TRBV10-3
DNA: TGTGCCATCAGCCTTACTTTGGCCGAGACCCAGTACTTC
CDR3: CAISLTLAETQYF

D: NA
J: TRBJ2-1
size: few
V: TRBV20-1
DNA: TGCAGTGCTTTCCCCGGTACCCAGAATGAGCAGTTCTTC
CDR3: CSAFPGTQNEQFF

D: NA
J: TRBJ2-3
size: NA
V: TRBV20-1
DNA: TGCAGTGCTAGTCTCAGATCCTCCAGCACAGATACGCAGTATTTT
CDR3: CSASLRSSSTDTQYF

D: TRBD1
J: TRBJ2-3
size: few
V: TRBV10-2
DNA: TGCGCCAGCATTACCGGGACAGGGTACACAGATACGCAGTATTTT
CDR3: CASITGTGYTDTQYF

D: TRBD2
J: TRBJ2-3
size: NA
V: TRBV7-9
DNA: TGTGCCAGCAGCTTTTCGGGGGGGCCGGCAGATACGCAGTATTTT
CDR3: CASSFSGGPADTQYF

D: NA
J: TRBJ2-6
size: few
V: TRBV10-3
DNA: TGTGCCATCAAAGGTCTGGGGGGCGATGGGGCCAACGTCCTGACTTTC
CDR3: CAIKGLGGDGANVLTF

D: TRBD1
J: TRBJ2-7
size: few
V: TRBV28
DNA: TGTGCCAGCAGACACAGGGGGCGGGAGCAGTACTTC
CDR3: CASRHRGREQYF

D: TRBD1
J: TRBJ1-5
size: few
V: TRBV6-1
DNA: TGTGCCAGCAGTGGTCAGGGGGTCTCCGGCAGCAATCAGCCCCAGCATTTT
CDR3: CASSGQGVSGSNQPQHF

D: NA
J: TRBJ2-1
size: many
V: TRBV25-1
DNA: TGTGCCAGCAGTGAGGGTGTTTCCTACAATGAGCAGTTCTTC
CDR3: CASSEGVSYNEQFF

D: TRBD2
J: TRBJ2-3
size: NA
V: TRBV27
DNA: TGTGCCAGCAGTTTGTCTAGCGGGACCGCAGATACGCAGTATTTT
CDR3: CASSLSSGTADTQYF